A single sample gave rise to the 24 T cell receptor beta chains below, sequenced in a study of T cell responses to AZD1222 COVID-19 vaccine. Using immunoSEQ multiplex PCR, the repertoire was profiled, and TCRdb retains in-frame clones only, with some absent. The repertoire includes some 100,000 clones, around 90% of them detected once, and roughly 1.8% sits in the top ten. Sample: peripheral blood, taken on day 0 of AZD1222 vaccination. These receptor sequences come from an adult in good health.

This clone was found a few times. The gene calls are TRBV9 and TRBJ1-3; possibly TRBD1 for D (5 bases). The CDR3 consists of 16 residues. CDR1 and CDR2 (germline): SGDLS, YYNGEE. Trimming cost V 0 bases and J 0 bases, with 10 bases left between them. CDR3 bases: TGTGCCAGCAGCGTAGGAGGGACTCACTCTGGAAACACCATATATTTT. Its translation: CASSVGGTHSGNTIYF.

This chain connects TRBV7-9 to TRBJ1-1; D remains unclear. Trimming took off 5 bases at V and 2 bases at J, with 15 bases between the two ends. The CDR3 loop spans 15 amino acids. The germline V gene encodes CDR1 SEHNR and CDR2 FQNEAQ (reference sequence). The CDR3 reads CASSATETGNTEAFF. DNA of the CDR3: TGTGCCAGCAGCGCAACAGAAACTGGTAACACTGAAGCTTTCTTT.

This clone appeared once. The CDR3 protein is CVRSPYRVEQYF. CDR3 DNA sequence: TGTGTCAGAAGCCCCTACAGGGTCGAGCAGTACTTC. The rearrangement uses TRBV7-5 and TRBJ2-7; TRBD1 is taken as the D call from the table, unchecked against the DNA. TRBV7-5 is a pseudogene locus. CDR3 length equals 12 residues.

The chain is built from TRBV18 and TRBJ2-5, with 9 bases matching TRBD2. Per germline, CDR1 KGHSH and CDR2 LQKENI. The CDR3 totals 14 residues. Germline trimming cut 1 base from V and 5 bases from J; bases unmatched to any gene: 2. The CDR3: CASSPLSGRETQYF. The DNA for the CDR3 is TGTGCCAGCTCACCACTGAGCGGGAGGGAGACCCAGTACTTC.

For the CDR3, the DNA is TGTGCCAGCAGCCCACCGGGCCCCGGAGTGGGAAACACCATATATTTT. Protein product: CASSPPGPGVGNTIYF. The chain has TRBV11-2 and TRBJ1-3; D not resolved. The V end lost 5 bases, the J end lost 4 bases, and 18 bases lay between the germline ends. Looked up from germline, CDR1 is SGHAT and CDR2 is FQNNGV. The CDR3 covers 16 residues.

The chain carries TRBV6-4 and TRBJ1-1; 11 bases map to TRBD1. CDR3 length: 14 amino acids. Germline CDR1 and CDR2: MRHNA and SNTAGT. J lost 8 bases, V lost 6 bases, and 8 bases had no gene match. The CDR3 region is CASRGQGAGSEAFF. CDR3 DNA: TGTGCCAGCAGAGGACAGGGGGCCGGCTCAGAAGCTTTCTTT.

The chain recombines TRBV5-4 with TRBJ2-3; TRBD2 matches 10 bases. Germline assignment: CDR1 SGHNT and CDR2 YYREEE (reference sequence). This CDR3 has 15 amino acids. The ends lost 4 bases at V and 6 bases at J; junction bases unmatched: 8. The CDR3 loop is CASSPQREGEDTQYF. DNA for the CDR3: TGTGCCAGCAGCCCTCAGCGGGAGGGGGAGGATACGCAGTATTTT.

Of note for this clone: Compared with germline, one end of the junction differs, possibly owing to a read error. V is TRBV14 and J is TRBJ1-2; 11 bases line up with TRBD1. The CDR3 is 14 residues long. Germline CDR1 reads SGHDN; CDR2 reads FVKESK. The CDR3 here is CASSPTPDRGQSAF. In DNA form, the CDR3 reads TGTGCCAGCAGCCCAACGCCGGACAGGGGGCAGTCGGCCTTC.

V and J are TRBV2 and TRBJ1-1; TRBD1 agrees at 10 bases. The CDR3 spans 14 residues. Trimming cost V 7 bases and J 5 bases; bases outside gene matches: 7. Germline V gene lookup returns CDR1 SNHLY and CDR2 FYNNEI. Here the CDR3 reads CASTMGQGLTEAFF. CDR3 nucleotides: TGTGCCAGCACCATGGGACAGGGGCTGACTGAAGCTTTCTTT.

This clone was seen a handful of times. V is TRBV20-1 and J is TRBJ1-1; no definite D call. V lost 3 bases to trimming and J lost 5 bases, with 19 bases between them. The CDR3 totals 15 residues. CDR1 and CDR2 from the germline V gene are DFQATT and SNEGSKA (reference sequence). CDR3 in DNA: TGCAGTGCTAGTACCTTTATAGGGTCGGGGACTGAAGCTTTCTTT. Translating it yields CSASTFIGSGTEAFF.

The chain joins TRBV24-1 to TRBJ2-7, with 10 bases lining up with TRBD2. The V gene end was trimmed by 1 base and the J gene end by 5 bases; junction bases not matched to a gene: 7. The CDR3 sequence is 16 residues long. CDR1 and CDR2 (germline): KGHDR, SFDVKD. The CDR3 protein is CATSDFASGRIHEQYF. CDR3 coding DNA: TGTGCCACCAGTGATTTTGCTAGCGGGAGAATCCACGAGCAGTACTTC.

The chain employs TRBV2 and TRBJ1-5; TRBD1 aligns across 9 bases. Germline V gives CDR1 SNHLY, CDR2 FYNNEI. V shed 0 bases and J 0 bases; nucleotides not matched to a gene: 9. CDR3 size: 19 residues. The CDR3 loop reads CASSEASGTGIYSNQPQHF. The CDR3 bases are TGTGCCAGCAGTGAAGCGTCAGGGACAGGGATTTATAGCAATCAGCCCCAGCATTTT.

V is TRBV28 and J is TRBJ2-7; D is undetermined. V was pared by 6 bases and J by 2 bases, with 17 bases between. The CDR3 is 15 residues long. Germline assignment: CDR1 MDHEN and CDR2 SYDVKM. DNA of the CDR3: TGTGCCAGCAGCCCGACCCGGGCAACTACCTACGAGCAGTACTTC. This encodes CASSPTRATTYEQYF. Filled out from reference TRBV28 and TRBJ2-7, the complete variable domain reads DVKVTQSSRYLVKRTGEKVFLECVQDMDHENMFWYRQDPGLGLRLIYFSYDVKMKEKGDIPEGYSVSREKKERFSLILESASTNQTSMYLCASSPTRATTYEQYFGPGTRLTVT.

The chain uses TRBV15 and TRBJ1-5; possible D gene TRBD1, 5 bases. The germline CDR1 and CDR2 sequences are LNHNV and YYDKDF (reference sequence). CDR3 length: 12 residues. The germline V and J ends were trimmed by 0 bases and 9 bases, with 6 bases remaining between them. The CDR3 region has the DNA TGTGCCACCAGCAGAGATGGGGGGCCCCAGCATTTT. It encodes CATSRDGGPQHF.

The rearrangement joins TRBV5-1 to TRBJ2-1; 14 bases are a match to TRBD2. The CDR3 covers 20 residues. V was pared by 0 bases and J by 0 bases, with 8 bases of the junction left unmatched. The germline V gene encodes CDR1 SGHRS and CDR2 YFSETQ. The CDR3 loop reads CASSLESGLAGGNSYNEQFF. The CDR3 DNA follows: TGCGCCAGCAGCTTGGAGTCCGGACTAGCGGGAGGTAACTCCTACAATGAGCAGTTCTTC.

The V gene is TRBV10-2, the J gene TRBJ1-4; 8 bases fit TRBD1. The V segment lost 5 bases and the J segment 5 bases; nucleotides outside the gene matches: 7. This CDR3 is built from 15 residues. From germline, CDR1 is WSHSY and CDR2 SAAADI. For the CDR3, the DNA is TGCGCCAGCAGTTCGACAGGGGCCCAGAATGAAAAACTGTTTTTT. Amino acids: CASSSTGAQNEKLFF.

The chain recombines TRBV5-1 with TRBJ1-2; D is perhaps TRBD1 (6 bases). Trimming took off 0 bases at V and 8 bases at J, with 20 bases between the two ends. The germline gives CDR1 SGHRS, CDR2 YFSETQ. The CDR3 length is 16 residues. CDR3 in DNA: TGCGCCAGCAGCTTGGTGGGGGGCGCGGAGATGAAGGGCTACACCTTC. Protein product: CASSLVGGAEMKGYTF.

The chain employs TRBV6-5 and TRBJ1-1, with D unresolved. Deletions cut 0 bases from V and 4 bases from J, with 9 bases between. Looked up from germline, CDR1 is MNHEY and CDR2 is SVGAGI. The CDR3 extends over 14 amino acids. The CDR3 region has the DNA TGTGCCAGCAGTTACTCGTTCCTGGGCACTGAAGCTTTCTTT. Translated: CASSYSFLGTEAFF.

This CDR3 reads CASTWGQGNEKLFF. The CDR3 nucleotides read TGTGCCAGCACCTGGGGCCAAGGGAATGAAAAACTGTTTTTT. The chain employs TRBV28 and TRBJ1-4, with D perhaps matching TRBD1 (5 bases). CDR1 and CDR2 from the germline V gene are MDHEN and SYDVKM. V lost 7 bases and J lost 5, with 14 bases in between. This CDR3 is 14 amino acids long.

This clone was counted once. V is TRBV30 and J is TRBJ1-5; D remains ambiguous. In germline, CDR1 is GTSNPN, CDR2 SVGIG (reference sequence). The CDR3 loop spans 13 amino acids. V lost 3 bases to trimming and J lost 9 bases, with 15 bases between them. For the CDR3, the DNA is TGTGCCTGGAGCGTAGAAAGAGTTACGCCCCAGCATTTT. Translating it yields CAWSVERVTPQHF.

The gene calls are TRBV6-5 and TRBJ2-2, with a weak D call TRBD2 (5 bases). The CDR3 covers 15 residues. V gave up 9 bases and J gave up 6 bases, with 20 bases separating them. Germline V gene sequence: CDR1 MNHEY, CDR2 SVGAGI. DNA of the CDR3: TGTGCCAGTCCGAACCGGGATTCAGGTCCCGGGGAGCTGTTTTTT. Translation: CASPNRDSGPGELFF.

The V gene is TRBV4-1, the J gene TRBJ2-1; D is unresolved. V gave up 1 base and J gave up 9 bases, with 7 bases separating them. Germline V gene lookup returns CDR1 MGHRA and CDR2 YSYEKL. This CDR3 is 12 amino acids long. This CDR3 reads CASSQVGREQFF. In nucleotides, the CDR3 is TGCGCCAGCAGCCAAGTAGGACGTGAGCAGTTCTTC.

This chain links TRBV2 with TRBJ2-7; 16 bases agree with TRBD2. Unmatched junction bases numbered 14, after V lost 3 bases and J lost 6 bases. Per germline, CDR1 SNHLY and CDR2 FYNNEI. The CDR3 consists of 19 residues. The CDR3 DNA sequence: TGTGCCAGCAGTGACTTAAGCGGGACTAGCGGGAGGGCCTCCCTCGAGCAGTACTTC. Its protein is CASSDLSGTSGRASLEQYF.

The CDR3 loop is CASSKTSGPTDTQYF. The CDR3 coding sequence is TGTGCCAGCAGCAAGACTAGCGGACCCACAGATACGCAGTATTTT. The gene calls are TRBV25-1 and TRBJ2-3; 9 positions agree with TRBD2. The CDR3 runs to 15 residues. CDR1 is MGHDK and CDR2 is SYGVNS in the germline V gene. The J segment lost 2 bases and the V segment lost 6 bases, leaving 6 bases of the junction unmatched.